The sequence of this TCR beta chain was determined in a study of shared clonotypes between healthy human individuals. Study results and limitations: Non-shared clonotypes displayed generation probabilities falling below those of clonotypes present in all four donors.

The data were produced by immunoSEQ multiplex PCR, yet TCRdb's version contains in-frame clones alone and is incomplete. The top ten clones hold 0.32% of a sample with around 370,000 clones, around 96% of them seen once. About this clone: The antigen is not known.

The specimen was memory CD8+ T cells sorted from blood. Subset in this sample: CD45RO+ cells pooled with CCR7-negative TemRA cells. This sequence originates from a man aged 25 to 40 in good health.

The CDR3 is CSVPRGTEINGYTF. The DNA of the CDR3 is TGCAGCGTACCACGCGGGACAGAAATTAATGGCTACACCTTC. This chain joins TRBV29-1 and TRBJ1-2; the match to TRBD1 covers 7 bases. V dropped 6 bases and J dropped 6; count of bases not matched to a gene: 13. The CDR3 is made up of 14 amino acids. Germline values: CDR1 SQVTM, CDR2 ANQGSEA.